This T cell receptor (beta chain) was recorded in a study of blood T cell repertoires in COVID-19. Trimming shortened V by 4 bases and J by 8 bases, and 17 bases separated the two germline ends. CDR1 and CDR2 from the germline V gene are LGHNA and YNFKEQ. The CDR3 extends over 14 amino acids. Clones were sequenced by immunoSEQ multiplex PCR, and TCRdb holds only the in-frame ones, with some missing. The sample has 250,000 to 350,000 clones, roughly 88% seen once. The TCR comes from a woman in her twenties or thirties with active or convalescent COVID-19. Sequenced: peripheral blood. The chain is built from TRBV4-2 and TRBJ1-2; no clear D gene. CDR3 amino acids: CASSPPGPSRGYTF. CDR3 bases: TGTGCCAGCAGCCCCCCCGGCCCATCGAGGGGCTACACCTTC.